Detailed here is one TCR beta chain. The sample originates from a study of OX40 agonist ivuxolimab in advanced cancers. Here immunoSEQ multiplex PCR was the method, and the copy in TCRdb shows in-frame clones only, minus some. The repertoire has tens of thousands of clones, about 88% of them found once; the top ten carry approximately 33%. V was clipped by 3 bases and J by 4 bases; unmatched bases: 4. Germline V gene data show CDR1 as MDHEN and CDR2 as SYDVKM. This CDR3 has 14 residues. Sequencing used CD4+ or CD8+ T cells sorted from blood, obtained in a trial of the OX40 agonist ivuxolimab. The receptor's source is an adult with an advanced solid tumor such as melanoma, head and neck, liver or kidney cancer. The chain has TRBV28 and TRBJ1-2; 8 bases match TRBD1. Here the CDR3 DNA reads TGTGCCAGCAGTTTGTCCGGGACAGGCTATGGCTACACCTTC. Amino acid sequence: CASSLSGTGYGYTF.